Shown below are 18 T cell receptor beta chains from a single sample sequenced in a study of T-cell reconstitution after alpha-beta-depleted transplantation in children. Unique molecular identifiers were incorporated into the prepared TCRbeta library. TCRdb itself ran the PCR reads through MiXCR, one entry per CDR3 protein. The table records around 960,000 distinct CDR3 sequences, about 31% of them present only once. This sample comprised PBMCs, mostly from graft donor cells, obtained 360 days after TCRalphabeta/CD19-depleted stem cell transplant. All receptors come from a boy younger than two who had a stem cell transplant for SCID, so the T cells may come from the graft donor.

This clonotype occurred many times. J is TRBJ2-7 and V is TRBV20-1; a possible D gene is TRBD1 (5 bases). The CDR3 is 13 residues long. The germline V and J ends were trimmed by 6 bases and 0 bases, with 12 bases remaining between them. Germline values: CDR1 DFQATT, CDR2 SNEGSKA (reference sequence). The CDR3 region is CSASVRGSYEQYF. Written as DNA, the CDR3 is TGCAGTGCAAGTGTAAGGGGCTCCTACGAGCAGTACTTC.

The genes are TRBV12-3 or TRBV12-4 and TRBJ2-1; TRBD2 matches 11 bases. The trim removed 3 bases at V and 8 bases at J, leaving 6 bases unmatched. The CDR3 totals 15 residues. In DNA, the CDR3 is TGTGCCAGCAGTTTTAGCGGGGGGGGGCGCCATGAGCAGTTCTTC. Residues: CASSFSGGGRHEQFF.

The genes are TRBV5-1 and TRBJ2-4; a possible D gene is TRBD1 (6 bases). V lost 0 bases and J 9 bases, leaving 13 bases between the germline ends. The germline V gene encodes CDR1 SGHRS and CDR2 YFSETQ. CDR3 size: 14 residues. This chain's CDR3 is CASSLEQGRGIQYF. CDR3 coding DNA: TGCGCCAGCAGCTTGGAGCAGGGGAGAGGCATTCAGTACTTC.

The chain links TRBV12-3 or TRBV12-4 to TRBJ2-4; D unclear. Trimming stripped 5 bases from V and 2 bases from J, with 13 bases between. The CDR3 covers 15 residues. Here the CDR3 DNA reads TGTGCCAGCAGTCCCTATGGGGTATCCAAAAACATTCAGTACTTC. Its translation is CASSPYGVSKNIQYF.

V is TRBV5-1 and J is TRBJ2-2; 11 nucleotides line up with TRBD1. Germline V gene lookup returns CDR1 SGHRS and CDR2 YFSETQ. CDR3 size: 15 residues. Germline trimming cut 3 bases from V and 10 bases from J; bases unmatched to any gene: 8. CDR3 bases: TGCGCCAGCAGCTCGCAAGGACAGGGGGCTATGGAGCTGTTTTTT. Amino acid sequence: CASSSQGQGAMELFF.

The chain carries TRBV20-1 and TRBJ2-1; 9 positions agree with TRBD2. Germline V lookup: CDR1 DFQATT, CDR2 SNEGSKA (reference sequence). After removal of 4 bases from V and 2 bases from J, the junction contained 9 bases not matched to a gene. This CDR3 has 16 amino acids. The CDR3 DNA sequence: TGCAGTGCTACCCTTAGCCTAGCGGGGCCCTACAATGAGCAGTTCTTC. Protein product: CSATLSLAGPYNEQFF.

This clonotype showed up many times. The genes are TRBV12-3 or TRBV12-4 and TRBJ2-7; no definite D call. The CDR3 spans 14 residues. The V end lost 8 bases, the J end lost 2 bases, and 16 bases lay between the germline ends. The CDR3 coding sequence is TGTGCCAGCGGGTTTAAGGGTAAGGCCTACGAGCAGTACTTC. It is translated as CASGFKGKAYEQYF.

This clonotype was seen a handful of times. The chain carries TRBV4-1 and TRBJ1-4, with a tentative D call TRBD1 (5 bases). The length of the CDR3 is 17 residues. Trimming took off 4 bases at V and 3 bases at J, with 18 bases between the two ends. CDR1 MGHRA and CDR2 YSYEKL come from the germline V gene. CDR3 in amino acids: CASSLGQGRRSNEKLFF. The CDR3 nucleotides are TGCGCCAGCAGCCTCGGGCAGGGCCGCCGGTCTAATGAAAAACTGTTTTTT.

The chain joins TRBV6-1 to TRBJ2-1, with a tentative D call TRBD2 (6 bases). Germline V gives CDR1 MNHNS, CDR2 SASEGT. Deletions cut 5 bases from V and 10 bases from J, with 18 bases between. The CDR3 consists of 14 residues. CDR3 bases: TGTGCCAGCAGTAATAGCGGCGAGTGGGAGGAGCAGTTCTTC. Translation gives CASSNSGEWEEQFF.

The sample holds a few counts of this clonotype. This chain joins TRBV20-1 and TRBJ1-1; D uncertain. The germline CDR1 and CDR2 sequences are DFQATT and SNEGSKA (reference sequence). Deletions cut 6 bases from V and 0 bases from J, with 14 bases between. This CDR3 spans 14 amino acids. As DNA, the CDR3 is TGCAGTGCGAGCGGGCCTGAGCTGAACACTGAAGCTTTCTTT. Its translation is CSASGPELNTEAFF.

The CDR3 protein is CASSSWDRVNEQFF. The CDR3 nucleotides read TGTGCCAGCAGTTCCTGGGACAGGGTCAATGAGCAGTTCTTC. The chain uses TRBV12-3 or TRBV12-4 and TRBJ2-1, with 9 bases fitting TRBD1. Germline trimming cut 4 bases from V and 6 bases from J; bases unmatched to any gene: 4. This CDR3 spans 14 amino acids.

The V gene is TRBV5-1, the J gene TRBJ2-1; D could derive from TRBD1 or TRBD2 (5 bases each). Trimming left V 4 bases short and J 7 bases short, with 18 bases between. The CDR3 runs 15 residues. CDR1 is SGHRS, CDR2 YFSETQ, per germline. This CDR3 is CASSPGPSLWNEQFF. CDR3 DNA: TGCGCCAGCAGCCCGGGACCCTCCCTTTGGAATGAGCAGTTCTTC.

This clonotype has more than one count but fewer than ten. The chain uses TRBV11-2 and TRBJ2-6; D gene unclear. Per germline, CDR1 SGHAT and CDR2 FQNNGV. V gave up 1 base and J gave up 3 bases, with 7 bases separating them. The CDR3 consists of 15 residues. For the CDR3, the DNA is TGTGCCAGCAGCTTAGTCCGTGGTGGGGCCAACGTCCTGACTTTC. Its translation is CASSLVRGGANVLTF.

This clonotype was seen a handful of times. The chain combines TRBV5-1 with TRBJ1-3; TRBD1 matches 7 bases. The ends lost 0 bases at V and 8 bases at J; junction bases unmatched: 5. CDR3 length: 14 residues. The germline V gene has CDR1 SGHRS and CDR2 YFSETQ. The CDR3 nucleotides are TGCGCCAGCAGCTTGGACAGGGGCCGGGACACCATATATTTT. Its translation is CASSLDRGRDTIYF.

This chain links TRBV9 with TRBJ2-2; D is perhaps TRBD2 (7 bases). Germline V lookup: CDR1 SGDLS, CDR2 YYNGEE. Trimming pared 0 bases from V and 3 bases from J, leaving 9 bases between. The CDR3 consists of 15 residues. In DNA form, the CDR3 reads TGTGCCAGCAGCGTAGCGGGGGGCTACACCGGGGAGCTGTTTTTT. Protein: CASSVAGGYTGELFF.

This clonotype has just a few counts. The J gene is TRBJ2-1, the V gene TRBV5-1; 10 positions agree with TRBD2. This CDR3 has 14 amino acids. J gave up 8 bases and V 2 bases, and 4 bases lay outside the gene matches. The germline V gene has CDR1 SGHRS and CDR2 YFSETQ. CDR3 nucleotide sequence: TGCGCCAGCAGCTTAGCGGGGGGGCTTCATGAGCAGTTCTTC. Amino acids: CASSLAGGLHEQFF.

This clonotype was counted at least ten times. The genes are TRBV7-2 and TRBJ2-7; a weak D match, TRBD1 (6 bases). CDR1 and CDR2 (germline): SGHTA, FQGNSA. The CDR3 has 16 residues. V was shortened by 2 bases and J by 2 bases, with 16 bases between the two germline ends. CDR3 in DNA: TGTGCCAGCAGCTTATCAGTCTCAGGGGCGCCCTACGAGCAGTACTTC. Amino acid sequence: CASSLSVSGAPYEQYF.

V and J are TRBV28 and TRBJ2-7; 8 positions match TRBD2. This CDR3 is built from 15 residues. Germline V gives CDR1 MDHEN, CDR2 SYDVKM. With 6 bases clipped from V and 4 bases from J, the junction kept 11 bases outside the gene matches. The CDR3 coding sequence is TGTGCCAGCAGACGGGGGGGCCCTTGGGTGTACGAGCAGTACTTC. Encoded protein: CASRRGGPWVYEQYF.